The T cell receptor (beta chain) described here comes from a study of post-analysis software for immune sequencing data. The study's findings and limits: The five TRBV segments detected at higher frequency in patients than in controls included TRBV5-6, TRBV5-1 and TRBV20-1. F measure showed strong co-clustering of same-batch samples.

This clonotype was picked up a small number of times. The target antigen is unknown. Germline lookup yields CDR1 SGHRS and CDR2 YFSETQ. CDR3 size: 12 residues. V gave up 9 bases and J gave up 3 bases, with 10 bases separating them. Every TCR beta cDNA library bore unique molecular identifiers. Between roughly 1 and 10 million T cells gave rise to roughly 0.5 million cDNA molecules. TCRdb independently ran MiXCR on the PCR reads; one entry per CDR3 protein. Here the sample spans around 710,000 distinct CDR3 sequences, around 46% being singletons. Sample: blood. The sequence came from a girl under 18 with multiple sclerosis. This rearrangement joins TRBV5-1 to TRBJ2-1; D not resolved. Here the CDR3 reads CATGPDYNEQFF. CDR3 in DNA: TGCGCCACCGGACCAGACTACAATGAGCAGTTCTTC.